This T cell receptor (beta chain) was captured in a study of T-cell reconstitution after alpha-beta-depleted transplantation in children. Preparation of the TCRbeta library was carried out with unique molecular identifiers. TCRdb analysed the PCR reads with MiXCR anew, one entry per CDR3 protein. The table records 450,000 to 550,000 distinct CDR3 sequences, roughly an eighth of them present only once. This clonotype was recorded a few times. Its antigen is unidentified. Study-wide results and limits: Several hundred expanded graft clones reportedly gave rise to the alpha-beta T cells present about two months after transplant. Fresh T-cell production supplied most of the T-cell counts and diversity seen one year after transplant.

The clonotype originates from a female patient younger than 10 who had a stem cell transplant for aplastic anemia, so the T cells may come from the graft donor. The specimen was PBMCs, mostly from graft donor cells, collected 180 days after TCRalphabeta/CD19-depleted stem cell transplant.

This CDR3 reads CASSYSPPGLPLGYEQYF. Written as DNA, the CDR3 is TGTGCCAGCAGTTACAGCCCGCCGGGACTTCCCTTGGGCTACGAGCAGTACTTC. V and J are TRBV6-5 and TRBJ2-7, with a weak D call TRBD2 (6 bases). Germline values: CDR1 MNHEY, CDR2 SVGAGI. This CDR3 region has 18 residues. Trimming removed 2 bases from V and 3 bases from J, with 23 bases in between.